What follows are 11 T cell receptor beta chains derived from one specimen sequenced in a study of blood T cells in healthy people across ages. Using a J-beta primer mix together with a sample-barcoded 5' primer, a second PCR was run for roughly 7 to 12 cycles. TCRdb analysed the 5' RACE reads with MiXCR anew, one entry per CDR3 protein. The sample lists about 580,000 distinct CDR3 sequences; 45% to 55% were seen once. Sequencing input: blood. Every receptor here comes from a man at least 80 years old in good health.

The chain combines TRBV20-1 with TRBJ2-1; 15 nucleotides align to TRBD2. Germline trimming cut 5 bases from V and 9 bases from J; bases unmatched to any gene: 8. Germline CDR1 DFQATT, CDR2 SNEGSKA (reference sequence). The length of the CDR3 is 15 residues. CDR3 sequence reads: CSALRTSGGAGEQFF. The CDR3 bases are TGCAGTGCTCTCCGGACTAGCGGGGGGGCCGGTGAGCAGTTCTTC.

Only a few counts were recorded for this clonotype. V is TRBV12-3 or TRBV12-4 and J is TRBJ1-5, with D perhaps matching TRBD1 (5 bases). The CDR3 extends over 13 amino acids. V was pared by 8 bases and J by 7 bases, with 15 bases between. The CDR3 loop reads CASQISKGQPQHF. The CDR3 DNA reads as TGTGCCAGCCAAATCAGTAAGGGGCAGCCCCAGCATTTT.

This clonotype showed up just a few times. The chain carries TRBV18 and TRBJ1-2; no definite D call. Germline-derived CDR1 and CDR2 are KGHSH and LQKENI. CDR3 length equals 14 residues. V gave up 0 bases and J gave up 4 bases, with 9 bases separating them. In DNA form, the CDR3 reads TGTGCCAGCTCACCACCCGGACTGACCTATGGCTACACCTTC. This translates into CASSPPGLTYGYTF.

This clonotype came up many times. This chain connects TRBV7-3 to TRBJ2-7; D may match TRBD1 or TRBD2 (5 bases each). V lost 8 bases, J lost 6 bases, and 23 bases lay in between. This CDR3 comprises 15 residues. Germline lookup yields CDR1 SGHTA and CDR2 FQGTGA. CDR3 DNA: TGTGCCAGCTCACGAGGGATGCAGGGATCAGCCGAGCAGTACTTC. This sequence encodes CASSRGMQGSAEQYF.

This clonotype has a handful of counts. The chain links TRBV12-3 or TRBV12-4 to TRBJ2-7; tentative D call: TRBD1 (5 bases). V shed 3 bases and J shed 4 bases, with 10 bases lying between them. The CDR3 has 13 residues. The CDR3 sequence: CASSFRVGYEQYF. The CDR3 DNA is TGTGCCAGCAGTTTCAGGGTGGGGTACGAGCAGTACTTC.

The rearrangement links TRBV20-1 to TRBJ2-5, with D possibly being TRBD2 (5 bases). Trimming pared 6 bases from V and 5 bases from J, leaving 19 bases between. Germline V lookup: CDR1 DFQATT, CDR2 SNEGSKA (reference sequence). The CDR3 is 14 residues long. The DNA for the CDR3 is TGCAGTGCCCCCCCAGAGGGCATCATGGAGACCCAGTACTTC. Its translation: CSAPPEGIMETQYF.

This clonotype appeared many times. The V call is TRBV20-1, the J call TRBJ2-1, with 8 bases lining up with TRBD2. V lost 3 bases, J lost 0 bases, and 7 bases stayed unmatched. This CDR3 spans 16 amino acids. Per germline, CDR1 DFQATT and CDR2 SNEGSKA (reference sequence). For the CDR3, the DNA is TGCAGTGCTAGTAATCCGGCGGGAGGCTCCTACAATGAGCAGTTCTTC. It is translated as CSASNPAGGSYNEQFF.

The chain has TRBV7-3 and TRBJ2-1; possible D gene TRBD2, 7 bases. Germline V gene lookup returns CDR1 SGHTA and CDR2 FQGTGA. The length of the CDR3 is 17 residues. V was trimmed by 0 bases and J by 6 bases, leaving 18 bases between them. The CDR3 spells CASSLTGGGGRVNEQFF. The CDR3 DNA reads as TGTGCCAGCAGCTTAACTGGCGGCGGGGGCCGGGTCAATGAGCAGTTCTTC.

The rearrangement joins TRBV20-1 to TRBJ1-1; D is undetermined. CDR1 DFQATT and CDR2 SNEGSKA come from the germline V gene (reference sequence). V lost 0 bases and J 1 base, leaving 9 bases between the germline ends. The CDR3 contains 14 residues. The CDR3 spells CSARDGNRNTEAFF. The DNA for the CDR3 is TGCAGTGCTAGAGATGGTAACAGGAACACTGAAGCTTTCTTT.

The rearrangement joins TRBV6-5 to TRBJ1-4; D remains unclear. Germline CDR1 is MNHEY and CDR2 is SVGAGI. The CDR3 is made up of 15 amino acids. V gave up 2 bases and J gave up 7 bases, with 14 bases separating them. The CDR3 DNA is TGTGCCAGCAGTTACGCGGCAGGAAGATTTGAAAAACTGTTTTTT. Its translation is CASSYAAGRFEKLFF.

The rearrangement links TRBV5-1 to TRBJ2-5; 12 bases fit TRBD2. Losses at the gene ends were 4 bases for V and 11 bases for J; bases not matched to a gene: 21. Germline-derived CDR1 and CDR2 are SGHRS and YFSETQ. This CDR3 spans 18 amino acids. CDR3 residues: CASSQGTSGRSPFLGQYF. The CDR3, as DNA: TGCGCCAGCAGCCAAGGGACTAGCGGGCGTTCTCCCTTCTTAGGGCAGTACTTC.